This T cell receptor beta chain is from a study of human T cells and chemical hapten exposure. The table lists this clonotype with many counts. The V gene's germline CDR1 is MNHEY and CDR2 SVGAGI. V was shortened by 3 bases and J by 3 bases, with 10 bases between the two germline ends. The CDR3 spans 14 residues. Time point of the sample: patch test 2, 6 weeks after DPC sensitization. As to treatment: therapeutic diphenylcyclopropenone sensitization with weekly scalp DPC. TCRdb ran MiXCR on the RACE reads and lists one entry per CDR3 protein. The sample has 70,000 to 90,000 distinct CDR3 sequences; 8% to 13% are singletons.

This receptor was identified in a woman in her forties or fifties with alopecia areata. Some clones in this sample may be carry-over from other donors' samples. The chain combines TRBV6-5 with TRBJ2-3; D possibly corresponds to TRBD1 (6 bases). The sequences come from whole blood, collected in connection with sensitization to the hapten diphenylcyclopropenone (DPC). In DNA, the CDR3 is TGTGCCAGCAGTTATTTGGGGGCGACAGATACGCAGTATTTT. Its protein is CASSYLGATDTQYF.